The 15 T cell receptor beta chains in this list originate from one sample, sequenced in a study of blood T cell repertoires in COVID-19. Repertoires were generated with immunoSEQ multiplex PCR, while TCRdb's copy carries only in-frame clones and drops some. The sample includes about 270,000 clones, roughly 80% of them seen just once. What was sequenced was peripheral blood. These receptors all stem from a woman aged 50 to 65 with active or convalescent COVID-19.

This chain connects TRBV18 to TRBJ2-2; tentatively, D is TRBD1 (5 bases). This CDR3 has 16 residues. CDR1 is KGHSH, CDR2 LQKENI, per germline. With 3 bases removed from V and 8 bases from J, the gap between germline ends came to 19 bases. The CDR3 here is CASSPRTPRAGGELFF. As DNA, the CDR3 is TGTGCCAGCTCACCTAGAACTCCCAGGGCTGGAGGGGAGCTGTTTTTT.

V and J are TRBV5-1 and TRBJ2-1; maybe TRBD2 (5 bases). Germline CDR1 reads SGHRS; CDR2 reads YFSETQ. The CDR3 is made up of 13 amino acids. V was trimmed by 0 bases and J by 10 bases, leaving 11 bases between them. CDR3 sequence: CASSLEAADEQFF. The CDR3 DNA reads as TGCGCCAGCAGCTTGGAAGCGGCAGACGAGCAGTTCTTC.

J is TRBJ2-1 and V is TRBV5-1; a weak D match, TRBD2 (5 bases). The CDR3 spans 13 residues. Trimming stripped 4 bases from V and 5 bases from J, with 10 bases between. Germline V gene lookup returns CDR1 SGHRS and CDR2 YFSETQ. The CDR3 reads CASSEGDNNEQFF. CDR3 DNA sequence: TGCGCCAGCAGCGAGGGAGACAACAATGAGCAGTTCTTC.

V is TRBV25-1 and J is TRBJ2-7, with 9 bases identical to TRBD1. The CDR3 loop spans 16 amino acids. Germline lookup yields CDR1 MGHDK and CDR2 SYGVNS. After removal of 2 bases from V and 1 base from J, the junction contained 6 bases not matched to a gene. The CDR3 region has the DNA TGTGCCAGCAGTGAAGGCGCCGACAGGGGGTCCTACGAGCAGTACTTC. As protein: CASSEGADRGSYEQYF.

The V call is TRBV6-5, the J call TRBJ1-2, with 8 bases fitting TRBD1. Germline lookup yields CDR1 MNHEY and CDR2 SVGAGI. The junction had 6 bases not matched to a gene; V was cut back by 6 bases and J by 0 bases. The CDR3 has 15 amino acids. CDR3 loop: CASSDRGQANYGYTF. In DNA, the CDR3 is TGTGCCAGCAGCGACAGGGGTCAAGCTAACTATGGCTACACCTTC.

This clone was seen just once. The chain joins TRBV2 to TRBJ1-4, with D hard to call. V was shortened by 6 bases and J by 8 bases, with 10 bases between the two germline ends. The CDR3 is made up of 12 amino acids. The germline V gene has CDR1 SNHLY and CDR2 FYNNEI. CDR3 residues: CASRESAEKLFF. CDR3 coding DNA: TGTGCCAGCAGGGAATCCGCGGAAAAACTGTTTTTT.

The CDR3 spells CASSRDSGINEQFF. The DNA for the CDR3 is TGTGCCAGCAGTCGAGACAGTGGGATCAATGAGCAGTTCTTC. The genes are TRBV6-2 or TRBV6-3 and TRBJ2-1; D might be TRBD1 (5 bases). Per the germline V gene, CDR1 is MNHEY and CDR2 is SVGEGT. V was trimmed by 5 bases and J by 6 bases, leaving 14 bases between them. The CDR3 loop spans 14 amino acids.

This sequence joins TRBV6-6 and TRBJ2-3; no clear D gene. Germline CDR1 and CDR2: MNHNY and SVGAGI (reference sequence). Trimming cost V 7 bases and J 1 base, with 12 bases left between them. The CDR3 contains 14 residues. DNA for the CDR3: TGTGCCAGCACTAGGCGGTGGGGCACAGATACGCAGTATTTT. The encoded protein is CASTRRWGTDTQYF.

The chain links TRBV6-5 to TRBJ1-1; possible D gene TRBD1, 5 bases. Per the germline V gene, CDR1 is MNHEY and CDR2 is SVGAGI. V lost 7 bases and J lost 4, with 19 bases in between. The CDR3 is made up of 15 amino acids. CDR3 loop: CASTRGGGGGTEAFF. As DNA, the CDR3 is TGTGCCAGCACGCGGGGGGGAGGAGGAGGCACTGAAGCTTTCTTT.

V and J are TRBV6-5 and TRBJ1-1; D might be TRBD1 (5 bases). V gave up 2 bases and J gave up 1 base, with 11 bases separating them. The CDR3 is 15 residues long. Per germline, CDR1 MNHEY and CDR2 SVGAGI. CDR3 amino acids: CASSYQGLRNTEAFF. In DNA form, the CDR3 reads TGTGCCAGCAGTTACCAGGGACTTAGGAACACTGAAGCTTTCTTT.

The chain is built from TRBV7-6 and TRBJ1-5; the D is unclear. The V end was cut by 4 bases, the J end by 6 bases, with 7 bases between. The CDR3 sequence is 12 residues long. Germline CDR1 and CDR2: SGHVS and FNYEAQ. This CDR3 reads CASSSLGQPQHF. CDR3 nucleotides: TGTGCCAGCAGCTCCCTCGGTCAGCCCCAGCATTTT.

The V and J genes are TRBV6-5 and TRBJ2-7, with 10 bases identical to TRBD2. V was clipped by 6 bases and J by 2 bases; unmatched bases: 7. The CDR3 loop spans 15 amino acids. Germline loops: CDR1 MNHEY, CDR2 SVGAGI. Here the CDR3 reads CASRPSGSFPYEQYF. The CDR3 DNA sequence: TGTGCCAGCAGGCCTAGCGGGAGTTTCCCCTACGAGCAGTACTTC.

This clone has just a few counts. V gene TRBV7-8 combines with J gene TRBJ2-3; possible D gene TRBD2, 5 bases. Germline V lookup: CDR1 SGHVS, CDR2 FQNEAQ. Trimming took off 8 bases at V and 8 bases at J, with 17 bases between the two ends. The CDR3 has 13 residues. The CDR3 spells CASRERGKRTQYF. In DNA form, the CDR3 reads TGTGCCAGCCGAGAAAGAGGGAAACGTACGCAGTATTTT.

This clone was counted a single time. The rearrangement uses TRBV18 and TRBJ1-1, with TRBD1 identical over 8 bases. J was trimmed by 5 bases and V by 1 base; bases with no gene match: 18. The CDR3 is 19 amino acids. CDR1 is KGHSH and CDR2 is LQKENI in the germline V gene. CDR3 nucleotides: TGTGCCAGCTCACCACTCAGGGGGCGTTTAACCCTGGGCCGGACTGAAGCTTTCTTT. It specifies CASSPLRGRLTLGRTEAFF.

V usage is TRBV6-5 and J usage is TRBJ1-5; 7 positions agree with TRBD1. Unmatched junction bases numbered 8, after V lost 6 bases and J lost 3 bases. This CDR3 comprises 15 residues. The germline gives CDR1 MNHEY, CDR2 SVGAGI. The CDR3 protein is CASRSQGGINQPQHF. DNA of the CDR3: TGTGCCAGCAGGAGTCAAGGGGGCATCAATCAGCCCCAGCATTTT.